These 31 T cell receptor beta chains originate from one sample sequenced in a study of regulatory T cells in long-lasting Graves disease (dated by TCRdb to about 2021). This specimen's time point label, per the study, means: persistent/refractory GD, antithyroid drugs over 5 years with positive TRAb. For both TCR sequencing and RNA sequencing, RNA was extracted from PBMCs in TRIzol. Libraries were made using multiplex PCR. The sequencing machine was an Illumina HiSeq 4000. TCR beta libraries were built with iRepertoire HTBI primers and Arm-PCR amplification of CDR3 regions. TCRdb passed the public sequencing reads through fastp at Q25 and MiXCR, retaining productive beta sequences. Identical CDR3 proteins give one entry, which carries the most common genes and DNA. The sample contains a few hundred thousand distinct CDR3 sequences, roughly 21% of them found a single time. Roughly 6.9% of the sample lies in the top ten.

This specimen was peripheral blood mononuclear cells (PBMCs), taken when the disease was refractory, from a patient treated with antithyroid drugs. These receptors all come from a female donor with Graves disease.

The sample holds many counts of this clonotype. The rearrangement joins TRBV6-1 to TRBJ1-5; 11 positions agree with TRBD1. This CDR3 spans 15 amino acids. Germline V CDR1 and CDR2: MNHNS, SASEGT. Trimming removed 6 bases from V and 6 bases from J; junction bases left unmatched: 7. The CDR3 reads CASSRMGQGGQPQHF. DNA for the CDR3: TGTGCCAGCAGCCGTATGGGACAGGGGGGTCAGCCCCAGCATTTT.

Remarks on this clonotype: At one boundary the junction diverges from the germline segment, which might be a read error. The J gene is TRBJ2-7, the V gene TRBV6-1, with D uncertain. The CDR3 contains 13 residues. Germline CDR1 and CDR2: MNHNS and SASEGT. CDR3 in amino acids: CASREGRSYEQYF. The CDR3 DNA reads as TGTGCCAGCAGGGAAGGGCGGTCCTACGAGCAGTACTTC.

This clonotype was picked up many times. The genes are TRBV28 and TRBJ2-6, with 8 bases lining up with TRBD2. CDR1 and CDR2 (germline): MDHEN, SYDVKM. The CDR3 loop spans 18 amino acids. Losses at the gene ends were 5 bases for V and 4 bases for J; bases not matched to a gene: 13. The DNA for the CDR3 is TGTGCCAGCAGTACTACCACCGGGGGGGCCTCCGGGGCCAACGTCCTGACTTTC. It translates to CASSTTTGGASGANVLTF.

The chain employs TRBV19 and TRBJ1-1, with D unclear. The germline V gene has CDR1 LNHDA and CDR2 SQIVND (reference sequence). The CDR3 covers 15 residues. V was cut by 0 bases and J by 8 bases, with 16 bases left in between. CDR3 sequence (DNA): TGTGCCAGTAGTATAGATGCAGTGTACATCCGGGAAGCTTTCTTT. Its translation is CASSIDAVYIREAFF.

This clonotype was seen ten or more times. The chain recombines TRBV24-1 with TRBJ1-4; TRBD1 matches at 7 bases. Germline V gene sequence: CDR1 KGHDR, CDR2 SFDVKD. The trim removed 4 bases at V and 4 bases at J, leaving 5 bases unmatched. This CDR3 is built from 15 residues. CDR3 sequence reads: CATSDSRGNNEKLFF. The CDR3 DNA reads TGTGCCACCAGTGACTCCAGGGGGAATAATGAAAAACTGTTTTTT.

This clonotype appeared once. This rearrangement joins TRBV3-1 to TRBJ1-5; TRBD1 matches 9 bases. The CDR3 is made up of 16 amino acids. Per germline, CDR1 LGHDT and CDR2 YNNKEL (reference sequence). The V gene end was trimmed by 0 bases and the J gene end by 4 bases; junction bases not matched to a gene: 4. The DNA of the CDR3 is TGTGCCAGCAGCCAAGAGTTCGGACAGGGGAATCAGCCCCAGCATTTT. Residues: CASSQEFGQGNQPQHF.

This clonotype was recorded many times. The rearrangement links TRBV6-5 to TRBJ2-2, with D hard to call. This CDR3 is built from 14 residues. Germline loops: CDR1 MNHEY, CDR2 SVGAGI. V was clipped by 0 bases and J by 4 bases, with 6 bases between them. CDR3 coding DNA: TGTGCCAGCAGTTACTCGAAGCGCACCGGGGAGCTGTTTTTT. Translated, it gives CASSYSKRTGELFF.

This clonotype was counted ten times or more. This chain joins TRBV11-3 and TRBJ1-1, with D possibly being TRBD1 (6 bases). The V end lost 5 bases, the J end lost 0 bases, and 22 bases lay between the germline ends. Germline lookup yields CDR1 SGHNT and CDR2 YENEEA. This CDR3 comprises 18 residues. The CDR3 loop is CASSPYTLTDRLNTEAFF. The CDR3 region has the DNA TGTGCCAGCAGCCCCTATACCCTAACCGACAGGCTGAACACTGAAGCTTTCTTT.

The chain employs TRBV6-1 and TRBJ1-2; D not resolved. Trimming stripped 5 bases from V and 4 bases from J, with 8 bases between. CDR3 length: 12 residues. Germline lookup yields CDR1 MNHNS and CDR2 SASEGT. CDR3 bases: TGTGCCAGCAGTAATTCCCCCTATGGCTACACCTTC. Translating gives CASSNSPYGYTF.

The chain employs TRBV10-3 and TRBJ2-5; tentatively, D is TRBD2 (6 bases). The CDR3 consists of 17 residues. Germline V gives CDR1 ENHRY, CDR2 SYGVKD. The V gene lost 0 bases and the J gene lost 1 base, with 15 bases spanning the gap. CDR3 loop: CAISESEVAEAQETQYF. The CDR3 DNA reads TGTGCCATCAGTGAGTCAGAGGTAGCGGAAGCCCAAGAGACCCAGTACTTC.

The rearrangement joins TRBV5-1 to TRBJ1-1; no clear D. CDR3 length equals 13 residues. V was shortened by 4 bases and J by 0 bases, with 7 bases between the two germline ends. The germline V gene encodes CDR1 SGHRS and CDR2 YFSETQ. CDR3 sequence reads: CASSLFMNTEAFF. The CDR3 DNA follows: TGCGCCAGCAGCCTATTTATGAACACTGAAGCTTTCTTT. The whole variable domain, filled in from reference TRBV5-1 and TRBJ1-1, reads KAGVTQTPRYLIKTRGQQVTLSCSPISGHRSVSWYQQTPGQGLQFLFEYFSETQRNKGNFPGRFSGRQFSNSRSEMNVSTLELGDSALYLCASSLFMNTEAFFGQGTRLTVV.

This clonotype occurred many times. V gene TRBV2 combines with J gene TRBJ1-6; D is undetermined. This CDR3 is built from 14 residues. V shed 7 bases and J shed 9 bases, with 16 bases lying between them. CDR1 and CDR2 (germline): SNHLY, FYNNEI. The CDR3 DNA reads as TGTGCCAGCACCCGAGCCGTGATTGGTTCACCCCTCCACTTT. Translation: CASTRAVIGSPLHF.

CDR3 DNA: TGCAGCGTTTTGACAGGGGTGGGAGGAAACATTCAGTACTTC. Its protein product is CSVLTGVGGNIQYF. The chain has TRBV29-1 and TRBJ2-4; 8 positions agree with TRBD1. The CDR3 loop spans 14 amino acids. Trimming cost V 5 bases and J 6 bases; bases outside gene matches: 9. CDR1 and CDR2 (germline): SQVTM, ANQGSEA.

The chain carries TRBV12-3 or TRBV12-4 and TRBJ2-1; TRBD1 matches 7 bases. This CDR3 is built from 12 residues. V shed 6 bases and J 7 bases; nucleotides not matched to a gene: 3. The CDR3 DNA reads TGTGCCAGCAGGTGGACAGGTAATGAGCAGTTCTTC. Its protein is CASRWTGNEQFF.

The chain employs TRBV6-5 and TRBJ1-2, with D uncertain. The CDR3 runs 21 residues. V lost 0 bases to trimming and J lost 4 bases, with 30 bases between them. Germline values: CDR1 MNHEY, CDR2 SVGAGI. The CDR3 nucleotides read TGTGCCAGCAGTTACTCGAGTAGAGATGACACCCCGACCGCACTGCGCTATGGCTACACCTTC. Translation gives CASSYSSRDDTPTALRYGYTF.

The V gene is TRBV3-1, the J gene TRBJ2-7; D is uncertain. The germline V gene encodes CDR1 LGHDT and CDR2 YNNKEL (reference sequence). V dropped 0 bases and J dropped 5 bases, with 8 bases sitting between them. The CDR3 is 13 amino acids. CDR3 residues: CASSQEFRDEQYF. DNA for the CDR3: TGTGCCAGCAGCCAAGAGTTTCGGGACGAGCAGTACTTC.

This chain links TRBV11-3 with TRBJ1-5, with D hard to call. Looked up from germline, CDR1 is SGHNT and CDR2 is YENEEA. V was shortened by 2 bases and J by 5 bases, with 10 bases between the two germline ends. CDR3 length: 14 residues. The CDR3 DNA sequence: TGTGCCAGCAGCTTATCGGAGGGTTATCAGCCCCAGCATTTT. Its protein is CASSLSEGYQPQHF.

To note about this clonotype: The junction departs from germline at one end; a sequencing error may be responsible. The chain uses TRBV29-1 and TRBJ2-2, with D possibly TRBD2 on 6 matching bases. The CDR3 covers 14 residues. CDR1 and CDR2 (germline): SQVTM, ANQGSEA. CDR3: CSVEGSDGTGGLFF. DNA of the CDR3: TGCAGCGTTGAAGGAAGCGATGGCACCGGGGGGCTGTTTTTT.

This clonotype has ten or more counts. This chain connects TRBV7-3 to TRBJ2-6; possibly TRBD1 for D (5 bases). This CDR3 region has 15 residues. Germline CDR1 and CDR2: SGHTA and FQGTGA. V lost 5 bases and J 1 base, leaving 9 bases between the germline ends. DNA of the CDR3: TGTGCCAGCAGCCGACAGCTGTCTGGGGCCAACGTCCTGACTTTC. This sequence encodes CASSRQLSGANVLTF.

V and J are TRBV24-1 and TRBJ2-2; D gene uncertain. Germline CDR1 is KGHDR and CDR2 is SFDVKD. Trimming removed 3 bases from V and 6 bases from J, with 7 bases in between. The CDR3 consists of 13 residues. CDR3 amino acids: CATSDVLPGELFF. The CDR3 DNA reads as TGTGCCACCAGTGATGTTCTCCCCGGGGAGCTGTTTTTT.

This clonotype was picked up a small number of times. The chain has TRBV10-3 and TRBJ1-1, with D perhaps TRBD1 (5 bases). V lost 6 bases and J 0 bases, leaving 14 bases between the germline ends. The germline gives CDR1 ENHRY, CDR2 SYGVKD. The CDR3 spans 15 residues. The CDR3 nucleotides read TGTGCCATCAGGATATCAGGGCCCATGAACACTGAAGCTTTCTTT. This sequence encodes CAIRISGPMNTEAFF.

To note about this clonotype: One base away lies a much larger clone, so this may be a sequencing read error. The chain uses TRBV20-1 and TRBJ1-1, with TRBD1 identical over 8 bases. Germline V gives CDR1 DFQATT, CDR2 SNEGSKA (reference sequence). This CDR3 is 13 amino acids long. The CDR3 DNA follows: TGCAGTGCTGGAGATTTCAGGGGGCGGGAAGCTTTCTTT. It yields the protein CSAGDFRGREAFF.

This clonotype has a single count. J is TRBJ1-5 and V is TRBV7-9; 11 bases map to TRBD1. This CDR3 region has 16 residues. V was clipped by 2 bases and J by 2 bases; unmatched bases: 2. The germline CDR1 and CDR2 sequences are SEHNR and FQNEAQ (reference sequence). The CDR3 reads CASSLRTGGGNQPQHF. As DNA, the CDR3 is TGTGCCAGCAGCTTACGGACAGGGGGCGGCAATCAGCCCCAGCATTTT.

In this sample, this clonotype turned up many times. The chain recombines TRBV28 with TRBJ2-7; D gene ambiguous. The V end lost 6 bases, the J end lost 7 bases, and 16 bases lay between the germline ends. CDR3 length: 13 residues. CDR1 and CDR2 from the germline V gene are MDHEN and SYDVKM. The CDR3 bases are TGTGCCAGCAGCCTGGATCAGGTTCCAGAGCAGTACTTC. Its protein product is CASSLDQVPEQYF.

The table lists this clonotype with a few counts. This chain connects TRBV4-1 to TRBJ1-1; TRBD1 might be the D (6 bases). V lost 0 bases, J lost 10 bases, and 12 bases lay in between. In germline, CDR1 is MGHRA, CDR2 YSYEKL. CDR3 length: 13 amino acids. The CDR3 is CASSQERGAAAFF. Written as DNA, the CDR3 is TGCGCCAGCAGCCAAGAGAGGGGGGCCGCAGCTTTCTTT.

This clonotype was detected ten times or more. The rearrangement links TRBV12-3 or TRBV12-4 to TRBJ1-6, with D perhaps matching TRBD1 (6 bases). The CDR3 has 19 amino acids. V lost 2 bases, J lost 6 bases, and 23 bases lay in between. In DNA, the CDR3 is TGTGCCAGCAGTTTAACCCCACTTTCCGACACAGGGTCTAATTCACCCCTCCACTTT. Protein: CASSLTPLSDTGSNSPLHF.

The rearrangement joins TRBV12-5 to TRBJ2-2, with a weak D call TRBD2 (6 bases). Germline CDR1 reads LGHNT; CDR2 reads FRNRAP. Deletions cut 6 bases from V and 5 bases from J, with 13 bases between. This CDR3 has 14 residues. This CDR3 reads CASGLRGGTGELFF. CDR3 sequence (DNA): TGTGCTAGTGGCCTGAGGGGAGGAACCGGGGAGCTGTTTTTT.

This clonotype was observed at least ten times. The V gene is TRBV20-1, the J gene TRBJ1-2; D ambiguous. CDR1 is DFQATT and CDR2 is SNEGSKA in the germline V gene (reference sequence). The CDR3 is made up of 9 amino acids. V lost 3 bases to trimming and J lost 4 bases, with 0 bases between them. CDR3 residues: CSASYGYTF. The CDR3 DNA reads as TGCAGTGCTAGCTATGGCTACACCTTC.

The V call is TRBV7-2, the J call TRBJ2-5; 7 nucleotides match TRBD2. The V segment lost 2 bases and the J segment 8 bases; nucleotides outside the gene matches: 14. CDR3 length: 16 amino acids. Germline V gives CDR1 SGHTA, CDR2 FQGNSA. The CDR3 nucleotides read TGTGCCAGCAGCTTAATAGTGGAAGGCCCGGGAGGAACCCAGTACTTC. Translation: CASSLIVEGPGGTQYF.

A few counts support this clonotype. This chain connects TRBV30 to TRBJ2-7; the match to TRBD2 covers 7 bases. CDR1 and CDR2 from the germline V gene are GTSNPN and SVGIG (reference sequence). V was clipped by 6 bases and J by 7 bases; unmatched bases: 15. The CDR3 is 14 amino acids. CDR3 coding DNA: TGTGCCTGCTCGAAGGGAGGGCCCTCGGGGGAGCAGTACTTC. Amino acids: CACSKGGPSGEQYF.

This clonotype occurred many times. The gene calls are TRBV28 and TRBJ1-6, with 10 nucleotides matching TRBD1. CDR1 is MDHEN and CDR2 is SYDVKM in the germline V gene. J gave up 9 bases and V 2 bases, and 7 bases lay outside the gene matches. This CDR3 contains 16 residues. The CDR3 here is CASSLRTGQGSSPLHF. The CDR3 region has the DNA TGTGCCAGCAGTTTAAGAACGGGACAGGGGTCTTCACCCCTCCACTTT.